This T cell receptor (beta chain) appears in the sequencing data of a study of T cell repertoires in cytomegalovirus infection. Study information: A matching HLA type, together with CMV infection, was signaled by public TCR beta signatures. General study findings and limits: The ex vivo response was dominated by HLA-C-restricted CMV-specific TCR beta clonotypes. Carriers of CMV plus the relevant HLA were identified by cumulative public TCR beta family frequency.

Via MiXCR, TCRdb re-called the reads, giving one row per CDR3 protein. The sample shows under 150,000 distinct CDR3 sequences, roughly 25% of them seen only once. This clonotype showed up many times. Its cognate antigen is unknown. V gave up 4 bases and J gave up 7 bases; unmatched junction bases: 10. The germline V gene encodes CDR1 SGHTA and CDR2 FQGNSA. The CDR3 length is 16 residues. Material: PBMCs, sequenced either directly or after in vitro stimulation (not recorded which). The V call is TRBV7-2, the J call TRBJ1-6; TRBD1 agrees at 7 bases. The TCR originated in a human donor in good health (CMV status not recorded). Some clones in this sample may be carry-over from other donors' samples. The CDR3 reads CASSSGGGSRNSPLHF. The CDR3 DNA sequence: TGTGCCAGCAGCTCGGGAGGGGGCTCGAGGAATTCACCCCTCCACTTT.